This TCR beta chain comes out of a study of T cell repertoires in cytomegalovirus infection. Study as a whole: Carrying CMV and the relevant HLA type showed in public TCR beta signatures.

Germline V gene data show CDR1 as MDHEN and CDR2 as SYDVKM. The V end lost 3 bases, the J end lost 10 bases, and 6 bases lay between the germline ends. The CDR3 loop spans 11 amino acids. General observations from the study: In two of eight donors, the top clonotype was HLA-C-restricted CMV-specific. CMV carriers having the relevant HLA were flagged by cumulative public TCR beta family frequency.

TCRdb recomputed calls from the reads with MiXCR, one row per CDR3 protein. This sample has about 740,000 distinct CDR3 sequences, with 35% to 40% found just once. As to this clonotype: The antigen remains undetermined.

This sequence joins TRBV28 and TRBJ1-4; D is unclear. The material sequenced was PBMCs. The receptor's source is a human donor in good health (CMV status not recorded). Some clones in this sample may be carry-over from other donors' samples. CDR3 residues: CASSFGVKLFF. CDR3 bases: TGTGCCAGCAGTTTCGGCGTAAAACTGTTTTTT. Using reference TRBV28 and TRBJ1-4 for the parts outside the CDR3, the full variable domain is DVKVTQSSRYLVKRTGEKVFLECVQDMDHENMFWYRQDPGLGLRLIYFSYDVKMKEKGDIPEGYSVSREKKERFSLILESASTNQTSMYLCASSFGVKLFFGSGTQLSVL.